Below are 4 T cell receptor beta chains sequenced from a single sample in a study of T-cell reconstitution after alpha-beta-depleted transplantation in children. Researchers prepared the TCRbeta library using unique molecular identifiers, the study reports. Each CDR3 protein is one row after TCRdb ran MiXCR on the PCR reads. The profile covers 750,000 to 950,000 distinct CDR3 sequences, with 16% appearing a single time and around 4.5% taken by the ten largest. The sample consisted of PBMCs, mostly from graft donor cells, taken 360 days after TCRalphabeta/CD19-depleted stem cell transplant. These receptors were taken from a male patient younger than 18 who had a stem cell transplant for acute lymphoblastic leukemia, so the T cells may come from the graft donor.

This chain uses TRBV7-9 with TRBJ1-1; 7 bases fit TRBD1. V shed 5 bases and J 4 bases; nucleotides not matched to a gene: 13. CDR1 and CDR2 from the germline V gene are SEHNR and FQNEAQ (reference sequence). There are 16 residues in the CDR3. In DNA, the CDR3 is TGTGCCAGCAGCCAAAAGACAGGGATCAAGAGCACTGAAGCTTTCTTT. This gives the protein CASSQKTGIKSTEAFF.

This clonotype showed up many times. This chain connects TRBV5-1 to TRBJ2-5; D is uncertain. The CDR3 covers 13 residues. Between the trimmed V and J ends, which lost 3 bases and 0 bases, there was a span of 6 bases. Per germline, CDR1 SGHRS and CDR2 YFSETQ. CDR3 in DNA: TGCGCCAGCAGCTCCGGGTACCAAGAGACCCAGTACTTC. It is translated as CASSSGYQETQYF.

The table lists this clonotype with many counts. This rearrangement joins TRBV10-2 to TRBJ2-3; D possibly corresponds to TRBD1 (5 bases). Per the germline V gene, CDR1 is WSHSY and CDR2 is SAAADI. The CDR3 totals 12 residues. Trimming removed 2 bases from V and 9 bases from J, with 9 bases in between. CDR3 nucleotides: TGCGCCAGCAGTGAGGAGTGGGGCACGCAGTATTTT. Translated: CASSEEWGTQYF.

The chain couples TRBV6-5 to TRBJ2-5; D ambiguous. This CDR3 region has 15 residues. CDR1 is MNHEY and CDR2 is SVGAGI in the germline V gene. Trimming removed 2 bases from V and 1 base from J, with 11 bases in between. This CDR3 reads CASSYLVGSQETQYF. The CDR3 DNA sequence: TGTGCCAGCAGTTACCTCGTCGGTTCCCAAGAGACCCAGTACTTC.